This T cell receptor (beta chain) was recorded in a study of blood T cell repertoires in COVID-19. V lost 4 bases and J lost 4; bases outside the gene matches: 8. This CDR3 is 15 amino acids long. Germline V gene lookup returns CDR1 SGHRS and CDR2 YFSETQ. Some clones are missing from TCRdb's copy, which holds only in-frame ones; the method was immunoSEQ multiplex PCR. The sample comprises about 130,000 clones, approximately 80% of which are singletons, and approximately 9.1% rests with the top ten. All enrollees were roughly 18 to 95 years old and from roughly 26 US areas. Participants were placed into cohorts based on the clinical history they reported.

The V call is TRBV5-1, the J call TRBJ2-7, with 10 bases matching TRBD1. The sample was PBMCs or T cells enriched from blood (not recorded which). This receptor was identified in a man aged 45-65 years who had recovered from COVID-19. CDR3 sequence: CASSGGTGATYEQYF. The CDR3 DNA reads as TGCGCCAGCAGCGGCGGGACAGGGGCTACATACGAGCAGTACTTC.